This T cell receptor beta chain is drawn from a study of OX40 agonist ivuxolimab in advanced cancers. Overall study results and limits: Expanded clones were, on average, more numerous in CD8+ T cells than in CD4+. Low normalized T-cell clonal expansion was also seen in some nonresponders.

The germline gives CDR1 SGHRS, CDR2 YFSETQ. V shed 1 base, J shed 0 bases, and the junction held 5 bases outside the gene matches. CDR3 length equals 16 residues. Sequencing used immunoSEQ multiplex PCR; TCRdb keeps in-frame clones, though not all of them. The sample has approximately 56,000 clones, about 88% seen once. This clone was seen once. Antigen: not known. The chain links TRBV5-1 to TRBJ2-5; 8 bases align to TRBD2. Source: CD4+ or CD8+ T cells sorted from blood, taken in a trial of the OX40 agonist ivuxolimab. This TCR was recovered from an adult with an advanced solid tumor such as melanoma, head and neck, liver or kidney cancer. CDR3 in amino acids: CASSLWNGGDQETQYF. The DNA of the CDR3 is TGCGCCAGCAGCTTGTGGAACGGGGGGGACCAAGAGACCCAGTACTTC.